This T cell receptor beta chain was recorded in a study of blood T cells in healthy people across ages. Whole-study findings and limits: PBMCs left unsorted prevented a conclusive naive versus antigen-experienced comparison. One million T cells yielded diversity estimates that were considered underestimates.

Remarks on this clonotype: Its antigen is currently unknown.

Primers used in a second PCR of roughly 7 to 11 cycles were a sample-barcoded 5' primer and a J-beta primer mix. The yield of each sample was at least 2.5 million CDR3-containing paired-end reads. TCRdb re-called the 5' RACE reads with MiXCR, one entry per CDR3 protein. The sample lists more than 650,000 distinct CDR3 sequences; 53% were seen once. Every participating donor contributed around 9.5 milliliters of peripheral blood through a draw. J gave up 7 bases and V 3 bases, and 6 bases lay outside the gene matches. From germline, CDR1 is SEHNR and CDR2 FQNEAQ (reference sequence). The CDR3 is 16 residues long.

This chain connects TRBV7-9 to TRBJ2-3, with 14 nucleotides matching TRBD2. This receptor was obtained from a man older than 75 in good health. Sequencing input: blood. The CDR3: CASSLDGTSGRNTQYF. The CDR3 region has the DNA TGTGCCAGCAGCTTGGACGGGACTAGCGGGAGAAATACGCAGTATTTT.